The text below deals with one TCR beta chain. The antigen is unknown. Vbeta (60) and Jbeta (13) primers were used in the PCR. Produced via immunoSEQ multiplex PCR; TCRdb's table is partial and in-frame only. This table lists around 120,000 clones. This record comes from a study of cytomegalovirus exposure and HLA in healthy donors. The study's findings and limits: CMV antigen specificity of a few CMV-associated chains was confirmed in vitro. V- and J-gene trimming in TCR beta was tied to a missense DCLRE1C variant by an analysis performed later.

CDR1 LNHDA and CDR2 SQIVND come from the germline V gene (reference sequence). The CDR3 totals 14 residues. V lost 5 bases, J lost 8 bases, and 11 bases stayed unmatched. The V call is TRBV19, the J call TRBJ1-2, with 7 bases lining up with TRBD1. The sequence derives from a man in his forties or fifties in good health and CMV-seronegative. Input material: PBMCs. CDR3 in amino acids: CASSSRTGAPGYTF. The CDR3, as DNA: TGTGCCAGTAGTTCCCGGACAGGCGCTCCCGGCTACACCTTC.